Presented here are 32 T cell receptor beta chains from one specimen sequenced in a study of shared clonotypes between healthy human individuals. Clones were sequenced by immunoSEQ multiplex PCR, and TCRdb holds only the in-frame ones, with some missing. The sample records roughly 2 million clones, roughly 94% being singletons. The specimen sequenced was naive CD4+ T cells sorted from blood. Subset denoted: CD45RA+ positively selected. Receptors originate from a man between 18 and 35 years old in good health.

Comments on this clone: Additional DNA sequences in this sample encode the identical CDR3. This chain links TRBV9 with TRBJ2-2; D not certain. CDR1 SGDLS and CDR2 YYNGEE come from the germline V gene. Between the trimmed V and J ends, which lost 3 bases and 2 bases, there was a span of 5 bases. The length of the CDR3 is 13 residues. As DNA, the CDR3 is TGTGCCAGCAGCGCCATTAACACCGGGGAGCTGTTTTTT. It translates to CASSAINTGELFF. Full variable domain (remainder filled in from reference TRBV9 and TRBJ2-2): DSGVTQTPKHLITATGQRVTLRCSPRSGDLSVYWYQQSLDQGLQFLIQYYNGEERAKGNILERFSAQQFPDLHSELNLSSLELGDSALYFCASSAINTGELFFGEGSRLTVL.

Notes on this clone: The junction and the germline gene differ at one end; a read error may be behind it. The chain has TRBV7-7 and TRBJ2-2; D perhaps matches TRBD2 (6 bases). CDR3 length equals 20 residues. CDR1 SSHAT and CDR2 FNYEAQ come from the germline V gene (reference sequence). In nucleotides, the CDR3 is TGTGCTAGCAGCGGAGGGGTCCCCAACGTTATCTTTTCGAACACCGGGGAGCTGTTTTTT. It is translated as CASSGGVPNVIFSNTGELFF.

The chain is built from TRBV7-2 and TRBJ2-5, with 11 bases aligning to TRBD2. V was pared by 4 bases and J by 4 bases, with 14 bases of the junction left unmatched. The CDR3 consists of 18 residues. CDR1 is SGHTA, CDR2 FQGNSA, per germline. In nucleotides, the CDR3 is TGTGCCAGCAGCTCCGGACTAGCGGGTTCCTACGCCCGAGAGACCCAGTACTTC. It translates to CASSSGLAGSYARETQYF.

The gene calls are TRBV5-1 and TRBJ2-1; 7 bases align to TRBD2. The CDR3 has 16 residues. Trimming at V came to 4 bases and at J to 0 bases, leaving 7 bases not matched to a gene. CDR1 SGHRS and CDR2 YFSETQ come from the germline V gene. The DNA for the CDR3 is TGCGCCAGCAGCCGCGCGGGCGGGAGCTCCTACAATGAGCAGTTCTTC. This translates into CASSRAGGSSYNEQFF.

This chain uses TRBV6-5 with TRBJ1-1, with D perhaps matching TRBD1 (5 bases). Per the germline V gene, CDR1 is MNHEY and CDR2 is SVGAGI. V lost 6 bases to trimming and J lost 2 bases, with 10 bases between them. The CDR3 runs 13 residues. The CDR3 spells CASRMTANTEAFF. In DNA form, the CDR3 reads TGTGCCAGCAGGATGACAGCTAACACTGAAGCTTTCTTT.

The V gene is TRBV21-1, the J gene TRBJ2-5; TRBD1 was called by the table and not checked on the DNA. TRBV21-1 is classified as a pseudogene. This CDR3 is built from 16 residues. The CDR3, as DNA: TGTGCCAGCAGCAAATGGGGGACAGGGCCGAAAGAGACCCAGTACTTC. This translates into CASSKWGTGPKETQYF.

The chain is built from TRBV28 and TRBJ1-1; possible D gene TRBD1, 5 bases. The germline V gene has CDR1 MDHEN and CDR2 SYDVKM. The CDR3 covers 15 residues. Trimming took off 6 bases at V and 2 bases at J, with 16 bases between the two ends. CDR3 amino acids: CASRSGSLGNTEAFF. The DNA of the CDR3 is TGTGCCAGCAGGTCAGGGTCCTTGGGTAACACTGAAGCTTTCTTT.

A word on this clone: This specimen includes other DNA sequences encoding the same CDR3. This chain connects TRBV6-6 to TRBJ1-1, with D perhaps TRBD1 (5 bases). The V end was cut by 2 bases, the J end by 5 bases, with 12 bases between. This CDR3 has 14 amino acids. Germline V gene sequence: CDR1 MNHNY, CDR2 SVGAGI (reference sequence). The CDR3 sequence is CASSYAGGLTEAFF. In nucleotides, the CDR3 is TGTGCCAGCAGTTACGCGGGGGGGTTGACTGAAGCTTTCTTT.

J is TRBJ1-2 and V is TRBV6-5; D possibly corresponds to TRBD1 (6 bases). This CDR3 comprises 15 residues. CDR1 MNHEY and CDR2 SVGAGI come from the germline V gene. V dropped 0 bases and J dropped 4 bases, with 12 bases sitting between them. CDR3 bases: TGTGCCAGCAGTTACTCTGGGGGGCGCGGCTATGGCTACACCTTC. Translation gives CASSYSGGRGYGYTF.

The J gene is TRBJ2-7, the V gene TRBV18; 13 nucleotides match TRBD2. V gave up 9 bases and J gave up 3 bases; unmatched junction bases: 8. The CDR3 contains 15 residues. CDR1 is KGHSH and CDR2 is LQKENI in the germline V gene. The CDR3 loop reads CASRIGTSGVYEQYF. The CDR3 DNA follows: TGTGCCAGTCGGATCGGGACTAGCGGGGTCTACGAGCAGTACTTC.

The J gene is TRBJ2-7, the V gene TRBV19, with TRBD2 as a possible D gene (6 bases). This CDR3 comprises 16 residues. Germline assignment: CDR1 LNHDA and CDR2 SQIVND (reference sequence). V shed 3 bases and J shed 1 base, with 16 bases lying between them. In DNA form, the CDR3 reads TGTGCCAGTAGTATTATAAAGGGGACTCGATCCTACGAGCAGTACTTC. As protein: CASSIIKGTRSYEQYF.

The rearrangement joins TRBV29-1 to TRBJ1-1; 7 bases agree with TRBD1. The CDR3 consists of 14 residues. CDR1 is SQVTM and CDR2 is ANQGSEA in the germline V gene. Trimming removed 4 bases from V and 0 bases from J; junction bases left unmatched: 5. CDR3 DNA: TGCAGCGTTGGGTACAGGGGCGTGAACACTGAAGCTTTCTTT. Translated, it gives CSVGYRGVNTEAFF.

V is TRBV18 and J is TRBJ1-2; D unresolved. This CDR3 is built from 13 residues. Germline V gene sequence: CDR1 KGHSH, CDR2 LQKENI. V lost 2 bases to trimming and J lost 8 bases, with 12 bases between them. CDR3: CASSPISFGGYTF. CDR3 coding DNA: TGTGCCAGCTCACCAATCAGTTTCGGCGGCTACACCTTC.

This clone has only one observation. Written as DNA, the CDR3 is TGTGCCAGCAGTGGCCCGGGACAGGGTAACTATGGCTACACCTTC. Translating it yields CASSGPGQGNYGYTF. The rearrangement uses TRBV27 and TRBJ1-2; TRBD1 aligns across 9 bases. Germline values: CDR1 MNHEY, CDR2 SMNVEV (reference sequence). The CDR3 length is 15 residues. V was pared by 5 bases and J by 1 base, with 5 bases of the junction left unmatched.

This rearrangement joins TRBV28 to TRBJ2-7, with 7 bases lining up with TRBD2. V trimming: 7 bases; J trimming: 5 bases; junction bases outside the gene matches: 17. Per germline, CDR1 MDHEN and CDR2 SYDVKM. The CDR3 consists of 16 residues. Here the CDR3 reads CASTWEGGGGGHEQYF. CDR3 DNA sequence: TGTGCCAGCACCTGGGAAGGAGGTGGGGGGGGTCACGAGCAGTACTTC. Looking up the rest from reference TRBV28 and TRBJ2-7 gives the full variable domain: DVKVTQSSRYLVKRTGEKVFLECVQDMDHENMFWYRQDPGLGLRLIYFSYDVKMKEKGDIPEGYSVSREKKERFSLILESASTNQTSMYLCASTWEGGGGGHEQYFGPGTRLTVT.

This clone has just one count. The chain uses TRBV28 and TRBJ1-2; D uncertain. CDR3 length equals 13 residues. V was trimmed by 6 bases and J by 6 bases, leaving 14 bases between them. The germline gives CDR1 MDHEN, CDR2 SYDVKM. The CDR3 region is CASSSPPKNGYTF. In DNA form, the CDR3 reads TGTGCCAGCAGCTCTCCCCCAAAGAATGGCTACACCTTC.

The rearrangement joins TRBV28 to TRBJ2-7; unclear D gene. The CDR3 consists of 14 residues. Looked up from germline, CDR1 is MDHEN and CDR2 is SYDVKM. V lost 2 bases, J lost 6 bases, and 14 bases lay in between. The DNA of the CDR3 is TGTGCCAGCAGTTTAGGATTCCGTTCGGCCGAGCAGTACTTC. It specifies CASSLGFRSAEQYF.

Comments on this clone: Other nucleotide sequences from this sample produce the same CDR3. This rearrangement joins TRBV9 to TRBJ2-3; no clear D gene. This CDR3 region has 12 residues. The germline V gene has CDR1 SGDLS and CDR2 YYNGEE. Between the trimmed V and J ends, which lost 4 bases and 6 bases, there was a span of 9 bases. CDR3 amino acids: CASSPLLDTQYF. In DNA, the CDR3 is TGTGCCAGCAGCCCCCTCCTGGATACGCAGTATTTT.

CDR3 residues: CASGSVGEKLFF. The CDR3 nucleotides are TGTGCCAGCGGAAGTGTTGGAGAAAAACTGTTTTTT. The chain employs TRBV6-1 and TRBJ1-4; D call uncertain. From germline, CDR1 is MNHNS and CDR2 SASEGT. CDR3 length: 12 amino acids. V shed 8 bases and J shed 8 bases, with 12 bases lying between them.

V is TRBV5-1 and J is TRBJ2-3, with 9 bases aligning to TRBD2. Germline CDR1 and CDR2: SGHRS and YFSETQ. The V and J ends lost 1 base and 2 bases, in that order; junction bases with no gene match: 5. This CDR3 has 16 residues. The CDR3 DNA reads as TGCGCCAGCAGCTTGCCGACTAGCGGCACCACAGATACGCAGTATTTT. Translation gives CASSLPTSGTTDTQYF.

V is TRBV5-5 and J is TRBJ1-6; 10 bases are a match to TRBD1. This CDR3 spans 14 amino acids. CDR1 and CDR2 (germline): SGHKS, YYEKEE (reference sequence). Unmatched junction bases numbered 2, after V lost 4 bases and J lost 7 bases. The CDR3 sequence is CASSTGQGNSPLHF. In nucleotides, the CDR3 is TGTGCCAGCAGCACGGGACAGGGGAATTCACCCCTCCACTTT.

The rearrangement joins TRBV30 to TRBJ2-5; the D gene is possibly TRBD2 (6 bases). V lost 1 base and J lost 10, with 13 bases in between. CDR1 GTSNPN and CDR2 SVGIG come from the germline V gene (reference sequence). The CDR3 length is 12 residues. The CDR3 spells CAWSDPGRLQYF. The CDR3 DNA follows: TGTGCCTGGAGTGACCCAGGGAGGCTCCAGTACTTC.

A single count supports this clone. The chain combines TRBV2 with TRBJ1-2; D is perhaps TRBD1 (6 bases). V dropped 3 bases and J dropped 8 bases, with 13 bases sitting between them. Germline V gene lookup returns CDR1 SNHLY and CDR2 FYNNEI. This CDR3 spans 13 amino acids. This chain's CDR3 is CASSDPNREGYTF. In nucleotides, the CDR3 is TGTGCCAGCAGTGACCCCAACAGGGAAGGCTACACCTTC.

This clone was recorded once. The chain joins TRBV6-1 to TRBJ2-5; 8 bases are shared with TRBD1. The CDR3 contains 15 residues. Germline lookup yields CDR1 MNHNS and CDR2 SASEGT. V was clipped by 5 bases and J by 4 bases; unmatched bases: 9. The CDR3 spells CASSNTPGTGETQYF. The DNA for the CDR3 is TGTGCCAGCAGTAATACACCCGGGACAGGAGAGACCCAGTACTTC.

V and J are TRBV9 and TRBJ1-6; TRBD1 agrees at 10 bases. CDR3 length: 14 residues. The junction had 1 base not matched to a gene; V was cut back by 1 base and J by 9 bases. The V gene's germline CDR1 is SGDLS and CDR2 YYNGEE. CDR3 sequence (DNA): TGTGCCAGCAGCGTACGGGACAGGGGTTCACCCCTCCACTTT. Its translation: CASSVRDRGSPLHF.

This clone has a single count. V gene TRBV14 combines with J gene TRBJ2-7, with TRBD1 as a possible D gene (5 bases). Germline V gene data show CDR1 as SGHDN and CDR2 as FVKESK. V lost 4 bases to trimming and J lost 2 bases, with 12 bases between them. This CDR3 region has 14 residues. CDR3 in DNA: TGTGCCAGCAGCCTCCTACAGGACACCTACGAGCAGTACTTC. Translation: CASSLLQDTYEQYF. The full variable domain, with the rest looked up from reference TRBV14 and TRBJ2-7, is EAGVTQFPSHSVIEKGQTVTLRCDPISGHDNLYWYRRVMGKEIKFLLHFVKESKQDESGMPNNRFLAERTGGTYSTLKVQPAELEDSGVYFCASSLLQDTYEQYFGPGTRLTVT.

The gene calls are TRBV28 and TRBJ2-4; TRBD1 or TRBD2 may be the D gene (5 bases each). The CDR3 length is 15 residues. The V end lost 6 bases, the J end lost 6 bases, and 18 bases lay between the germline ends. The germline CDR1 and CDR2 sequences are MDHEN and SYDVKM. The chain's CDR3 is CASSPLGERPNIQYF. In nucleotides, the CDR3 is TGTGCCAGCAGCCCACTGGGGGAGCGGCCAAACATTCAGTACTTC.

This chain uses TRBV5-4 with TRBJ2-7; the D gene is possibly TRBD1 (6 bases). V was trimmed by 2 bases and J by 3 bases, leaving 12 bases between them. This CDR3 comprises 14 residues. Germline CDR1 SGHNT, CDR2 YYREEE (reference sequence). The CDR3 bases are TGTGCCAGCAGCTTCGACCAGGGGAACTACGAGCAGTACTTC. Translated: CASSFDQGNYEQYF.

V gene TRBV7-6 combines with J gene TRBJ2-5, with TRBD2 as a possible D gene (5 bases). The V gene's germline CDR1 is SGHVS and CDR2 FNYEAQ. This CDR3 has 14 amino acids. V was cut by 0 bases and J by 5 bases, with 10 bases left in between. The CDR3 DNA follows: TGTGCCAGCAGCTTAGCTGGGTTAGCGGAGACCCAGTACTTC. It is translated as CASSLAGLAETQYF.

This clone is a singleton in its sample. The rearrangement uses TRBV29-1 and TRBJ1-1; TRBD1 might be the D (6 bases). CDR1 is SQVTM and CDR2 is ANQGSEA in the germline V gene. V shed 7 bases and J shed 6 bases, with 15 bases lying between them. The CDR3 consists of 12 residues. CDR3: CSARGTSAEAFF. DNA for the CDR3: TGCAGCGCACGCGGGACATCGGCTGAAGCTTTCTTT.

The chain recombines TRBV28 with TRBJ2-3; 9 bases align to TRBD1. Germline V lookup: CDR1 MDHEN, CDR2 SYDVKM. The J segment lost 0 bases and the V segment lost 5 bases, leaving 9 bases of the junction unmatched. The CDR3 contains 17 residues. The chain's CDR3 is CASSPQPGTGSTDTQYF. The CDR3 nucleotides read TGTGCCAGCAGTCCCCAACCCGGGACAGGGAGCACAGATACGCAGTATTTT.

This clone was detected ten times or more. V gene TRBV25-1 combines with J gene TRBJ1-6, with 7 bases aligning to TRBD1. CDR3 size: 15 residues. Germline V gene lookup returns CDR1 MGHDK and CDR2 SYGVNS. The V and J ends lost 1 base and 6 bases, in that order; junction bases with no gene match: 3. CDR3 amino acids: CASSESAGGNSPLHF. The CDR3 DNA follows: TGTGCCAGCAGTGAATCCGCAGGGGGTAATTCACCCCTCCACTTT.